The clone carrying this T cell receptor beta chain was found many times. Its antigen is still unknown. If patients had other autoimmune diseases, uncontrolled infections, pregnancy or lactation, they were excluded. The data are from a study of Graves' ophthalmopathy and Graves' hyperthyroidism. Amplification of TCR beta CDR3 regions used RNA transcripts. After a first-round RT-PCR with HTBI primers, a second-round multiplex PCR was run. TCRdb re-called the multiplex PCR reads with MiXCR, one entry per CDR3 protein. The top ten hold around 10% of the sample, which has around 1.1 million distinct CDR3 sequences, roughly two fifths seen once. V was shortened by 6 bases and J by 3 bases, with 9 bases between the two germline ends. CDR1 DFQATT and CDR2 SNEGSKA come from the germline V gene (reference sequence). The CDR3 has 11 residues. Study-level points and caveats: Among thyroid clonotypes expanded above 0.001 frequency, most also appeared in blood.

The sample consisted of peripheral blood or thyroid tissue (not recorded which). J is TRBJ2-7 and V is TRBV20-1; perhaps TRBD2 as D (6 bases). The clonotype originates from an adult man with Graves' hyperthyroidism. DNA of the CDR3: TGCAGTGCGTGGGGGGACTACGAGCAGTACTTC. Its protein is CSAWGDYEQYF.